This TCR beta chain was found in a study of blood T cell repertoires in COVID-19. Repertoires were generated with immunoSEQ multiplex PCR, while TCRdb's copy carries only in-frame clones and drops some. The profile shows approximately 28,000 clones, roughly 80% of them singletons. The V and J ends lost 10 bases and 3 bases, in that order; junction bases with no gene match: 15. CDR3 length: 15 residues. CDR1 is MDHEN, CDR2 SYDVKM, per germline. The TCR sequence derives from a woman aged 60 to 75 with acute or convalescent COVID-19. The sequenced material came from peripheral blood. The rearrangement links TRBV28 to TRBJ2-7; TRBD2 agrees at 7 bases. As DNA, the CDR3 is TGTGCCACCCGGGGGGACCAAGCTTGGGTCTACGAGCAGTACTTC. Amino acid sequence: CATRGDQAWVYEQYF.